This TCR beta chain was sequenced for a study of cytomegalovirus exposure and HLA in healthy donors. Whole-study findings and limits: Cytomegalovirus status, reportedly, was diagnosed with high specificity and sensitivity by the classifier. A later analysis reportedly identified an Asian-associated ancestry cluster as carrying fewer N-insertions than the approximately 620-donor mean.

PCR employed 60 Vbeta and 13 Jbeta primers. The method was immunoSEQ multiplex PCR; TCRdb's version includes in-frame clones alone and lacks a portion of them. Here the sample spans some 100,000 clones, roughly 69% being singletons. With respect to this clone: Its cognate antigen is unknown.

Participants comprised healthy donors of bone marrow. The sequencing sample was made of PBMCs. The clonotype was recovered from a human donor in good health.

The CDR3, as DNA: TGCGCCAGCAGCCAAAGTCCAGGGGGAAGCTACGAGCAGTACTTC. Translated, it gives CASSQSPGGSYEQYF. The chain recombines TRBV4-1 with TRBJ2-7, with TRBD1 matching 7 bases. Germline V gives CDR1 MGHRA, CDR2 YSYEKL. V lost 2 bases, J lost 3 bases, and 7 bases stayed unmatched. The length of the CDR3 is 15 residues.